These T cell receptor beta chains were read from a single sample in a study of cytomegalovirus exposure and HLA in healthy donors. Generated by immunoSEQ multiplex PCR, the TCRdb table keeps only in-frame clones and is missing some. The table records about 180,000 clones, roughly four fifths of them present only once. The sequenced sample was PBMCs. Receptor source: a girl aged 10-17 years in good health and CMV-seropositive. The CDR3 runs from the conserved cysteine through the conserved F or W. D genes are given only for firm matches. Size is omitted from some rows. Given values are once, few, many or a class for expanded clones.

TRBJ1-2,-,TRBV11-3,TRBD1,CASSLVGAGGAYGYTF,TGTGCCAGCAGCTTAGTTGGGGCAGGGGGAGCCTATGGCTACACCTTC
TRBJ2-5,-,TRBV2,TRBD1,CASRARGLEETQYF,TGTGCCAGCAGAGCCAGGGGGCTGGAGGAGACCCAGTACTTC
TRBJ1-1,few,TRBV30,-,CASHPYRKRDTEAFF,TGTGCCTCCCACCCGTATCGAAAGCGTGACACTGAAGCTTTCTTT
TRBJ1-1,-,TRBV19,-,CASSIVARSNTEAFF,TGTGCCAGTAGTATAGTAGCCAGATCCAACACTGAAGCTTTCTTT
TRBJ1-6,-,TRBV9,TRBD1,CASVCRDRVSSPLHF,TGTGCCAGCGTGTGCCGGGACAGGGTAAGTTCACCCCTCCACTTT
TRBJ2-7,-,TRBV5-1,TRBD2,CASSLELAGGSEQYF,TGCGCCAGCAGCTTGGAACTAGCGGGGGGGTCCGAGCAGTACTTC
TRBJ2-1,-,TRBV6-6,TRBD2,CATYLGGSEQFF,TGTGCCACCTACCTGGGGGGGAGTGAGCAGTTCTTC
TRBJ1-6,-,TRBV10-1,-,CAISNMGSPLHF,TGCGCCATCTCTAACATGGGCTCACCCCTCCACTTT
TRBJ2-7,-,TRBV28,TRBD1,CASSSSGTGYEQYF,TGTGCCAGCAGTTCCTCCGGGACAGGGTACGAGCAGTACTTC
TRBJ1-5,-,TRBV15,TRBD1,CATSRSRDRVQPQHF,TGTGCCACCAGCAGAAGCCGGGACAGGGTTCAGCCCCAGCATTTT
TRBJ1-3,-,TRBV6-1,TRBD1,CASSLHRGTGNTIYF,TGTGCCAGCAGTTTGCACAGGGGGACTGGAAACACCATATATTTT
TRBJ2-2,-,TRBV5-1,-,CASVPVGANTGELFF,TGCGCCAGCGTCCCCGTCGGGGCGAACACCGGGGAGCTGTTTTTT
TRBJ2-3,-,TRBV18,TRBD1,CASSPILPTGMRPHTQYF,TGTGCCAGCTCACCCATATTACCGACAGGGATGAGGCCTCATACGCAGTATTTT
TRBJ1-3,few,TRBV28,-,CASSLTAGNTIYF,TGTGCCAGCAGTTTAACGGCTGGAAACACCATATATTTT
TRBJ1-5,-,TRBV11-2,-,CASSLGRGNQPQHF,TGTGCCAGCAGCTTAGGGAGGGGCAATCAGCCCCAGCATTTT
TRBJ1-1,-,TRBV19,-,CASSIAILNTEAFF,TGTGCCAGTTCAATTGCGATTCTGAACACTGAAGCTTTCTTT
TRBJ2-7,-,TRBV13,-,CASSFGGHPPYEQYF,TGTGCCAGCAGCTTTGGGGGACACCCTCCCTACGAGCAGTACTTC
TRBJ1-2,-,TRBV19,-,CASRTEDWNGGYTF,TGTGCCAGTAGAACAGAGGACTGGAATGGAGGCTACACCTTC
TRBJ2-1,-,TRBV27,-,CASSLLNERFF,TGTGCCAGCAGTTTATTAAATGAGCGGTTCTTC
TRBJ1-5,-,TRBV7-8,TRBD1,CASSPAGTGNQPQHF,TGTGCCAGCAGCCCAGCCGGGACAGGGAATCAGCCCCAGCATTTT
TRBJ1-5,-,TRBV7-8,-,CASSPTRRASQPQHF,TGTGCCAGCAGCCCTACACGGAGGGCCAGTCAGCCCCAGCATTTT
TRBJ1-3,few,TRBV15,-,CATSRDAAGNTIYF,TGTGCCACCAGCAGAGATGCGGCGGGAAACACCATATATTTT
TRBJ1-3,few,TRBV14,-,CASSQAGAGNTIYF,TGTGCCAGCAGCCAAGCAGGGGCCGGAAACACCATATATTTT
TRBJ1-1,-,TRBV5-1,TRBD1,CASSLDFWTGTEAFF,TGCGCCAGCAGCTTGGATTTTTGGACAGGGACTGAAGCTTTCTTT
TRBJ1-2,-,TRBV9,TRBD1,CASSVADARQGEVYGYTF,TGTGCCAGCAGCGTAGCTGACGCCCGACAGGGGGAGGTCTATGGCTACACCTTC
TRBJ2-3,-,TRBV11-2,TRBD1,CASSSTGTGRTDTQYF,TGTGCCAGCAGCTCAACCGGGACAGGGAGGACAGATACGCAGTATTTT
TRBJ1-5,once,TRBV19,TRBD1,CASRSWTGPAYSNQPQHF,TGTGCCAGTAGGTCATGGACAGGACCAGCTTATAGCAATCAGCCCCAGCATTTT
TRBJ1-6,once,TRBV27,TRBD1,CASSLSGDSLNSPLHF,TGTGCCAGCAGTTTAAGTGGGGACAGTCTTAATTCACCCCTCCACTTT
TRBJ2-7,-,TRBV7-6,TRBD1,CASSGDRDYEQYF,TGTGCCAGCAGCGGGGACAGAGACTACGAGCAGTACTTC
TRBJ1-2,once,TRBV4-1,-,CASSQLAGWGYGYTF,TGCGCCAGCAGCCAACTCGCAGGGTGGGGATATGGCTACACCTTC
TRBJ1-2,-,TRBV7-9,-,CASSQGVQGNGYTF,TGTGCCAGCAGCCAAGGGGTGCAGGGGAACGGCTACACCTTC
TRBJ2-6,-,TRBV6-1,-,CASSERSSGANVLTF,TGTGCCAGCAGTGAAAGGAGCTCTGGGGCCAACGTCCTGACTTTC
TRBJ1-5,-,TRBV29-1,-,CSSRSNQPQHF,TGCAGCTCCCGGAGCAATCAGCCCCAGCATTTT
TRBJ1-1,-,TRBV2,-,CASRRQDQTEAFF,TGTGCCAGCAGGCGTCAGGATCAGACTGAAGCTTTCTTT
TRBJ1-1,-,TRBV15,-,CATSRVLGGNTEAFF,TGTGCCACCAGCAGAGTCTTAGGGGGGAACACTGAAGCTTTCTTT
TRBJ1-1,-,TRBV5-1,-,CASSLGQRFSDNTEAFF,TGCGCCAGCAGCTTGGGACAGAGGTTCTCTGATAACACTGAAGCTTTCTTT
TRBJ1-3,-,TRBV28,-,CASSLSESGNTIYF,TGTGCCAGCAGTTTATCCGAGTCTGGAAACACCATATATTTT
TRBJ2-5,-,TRBV2,TRBD2,CASQRGAQETQYF,TGTGCCAGTCAGCGGGGGGCGCAAGAGACCCAGTACTTC
TRBJ1-3,-,TRBV2,-,CASSTTRGNTIYF,TGTGCCAGCAGCACGACAAGAGGAAACACCATATATTTT
TRBJ2-7,-,TRBV28,-,CASTPGGDPYEQHF,TGTGCCAGCACCCCCGGAGGGGACCCCTACGAGCAGCACTTC
TRBJ2-3,-,TRBV5-4,TRBD2,CASSFGASGGAGTDTQYF,TGTGCCAGCAGCTTTGGGGCTAGCGGGGGGGCCGGCACAGATACGCAGTATTTT
TRBJ2-2,-,TRBV5-1,-,CASSLAGQNTGELFF,TGCGCCAGCAGCTTGGCGGGACAGAACACCGGGGAGCTGTTTTTT
TRBJ2-7,few,TRBV5-1,TRBD1,CASSLGQGAYEQYF,TGCGCCAGCAGCCTAGGACAGGGGGCCTACGAGCAGTACTTC
TRBJ2-7,few,TRBV4-2,-,CASSQGGTWTF,TGTGCCAGCAGCCAAGGGGGGACATGGACCTTC
TRBJ2-3,-,TRBV9,-,CASSLLSGGPTDTQYF,TGTGCCAGCAGCCTCCTCTCCGGGGGGCCCACAGATACGCAGTATTTT
TRBJ1-1,-,TRBV4-1,-,CASRLREGGTEAFF,TGCGCCAGCAGATTACGGGAGGGAGGTACTGAAGCTTTCTTT
TRBJ2-7,once,TRBV28,-,CASSLRGHFYEQYF,TGTGCCAGCAGTTTAAGGGGACACTTTTACGAGCAGTACTTC
TRBJ1-2,-,TRBV2,-,CASSYAGNGGGYTF,TGTGCCAGCAGTTATGCGGGGAACGGGGGTGGCTACACCTTC
TRBJ1-5,-,TRBV7-9,TRBD1,CASSLGTGNQPQHF,TGTGCCAGCAGCTTAGGGACAGGGAATCAGCCCCAGCATTTT
TRBJ2-7,-,TRBV14,-,CASSQLGLTNEQYF,TGTGCCAGCAGCCAACTGGGACTGACTAACGAGCAGTACTTC
TRBJ2-7,-,TRBV6-5,-,CATNPGWGRYEQYF,TGTGCCACCAACCCCGGTTGGGGGCGGTACGAGCAGTACTTC
TRBJ1-1,-,TRBV5-6,TRBD1,CASSFRGPDTEAFF,TGTGCCAGCAGCTTCAGGGGGCCGGACACTGAAGCTTTCTTT
TRBJ2-5,-,TRBV27,-,CASSFGSTKQYF,TGTGCCAGCAGTTTTGGATCGACAAAGCAGTACTTC
TRBJ1-6,-,TRBV9,-,CASSPPGPYSPLHF,TGTGCCAGCAGCCCCCCGGGTCCTTATTCACCCCTCCACTTT
TRBJ1-2,-,TRBV7-2,-,CASSFSPSVRGARGYTF,TGTGCCAGCAGCTTTAGCCCCTCCGTTCGGGGGGCTCGAGGCTACACCTTC